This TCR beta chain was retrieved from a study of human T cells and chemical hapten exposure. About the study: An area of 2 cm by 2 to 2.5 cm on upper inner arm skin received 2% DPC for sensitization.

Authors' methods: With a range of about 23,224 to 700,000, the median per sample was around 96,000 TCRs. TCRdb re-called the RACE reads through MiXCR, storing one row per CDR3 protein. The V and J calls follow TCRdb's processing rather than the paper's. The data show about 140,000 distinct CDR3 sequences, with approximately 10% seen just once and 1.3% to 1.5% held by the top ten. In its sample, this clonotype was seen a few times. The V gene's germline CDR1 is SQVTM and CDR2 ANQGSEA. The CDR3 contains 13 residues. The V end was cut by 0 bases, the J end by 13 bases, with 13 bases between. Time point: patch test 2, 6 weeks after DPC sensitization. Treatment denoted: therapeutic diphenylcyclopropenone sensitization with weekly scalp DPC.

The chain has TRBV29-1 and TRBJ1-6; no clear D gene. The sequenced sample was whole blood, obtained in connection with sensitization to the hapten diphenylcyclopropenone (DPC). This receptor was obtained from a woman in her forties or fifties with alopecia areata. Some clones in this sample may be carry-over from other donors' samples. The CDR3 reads CSVEEATGGPLHF. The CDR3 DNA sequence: TGCAGCGTTGAAGAAGCTACGGGTGGTCCCCTCCACTTT.